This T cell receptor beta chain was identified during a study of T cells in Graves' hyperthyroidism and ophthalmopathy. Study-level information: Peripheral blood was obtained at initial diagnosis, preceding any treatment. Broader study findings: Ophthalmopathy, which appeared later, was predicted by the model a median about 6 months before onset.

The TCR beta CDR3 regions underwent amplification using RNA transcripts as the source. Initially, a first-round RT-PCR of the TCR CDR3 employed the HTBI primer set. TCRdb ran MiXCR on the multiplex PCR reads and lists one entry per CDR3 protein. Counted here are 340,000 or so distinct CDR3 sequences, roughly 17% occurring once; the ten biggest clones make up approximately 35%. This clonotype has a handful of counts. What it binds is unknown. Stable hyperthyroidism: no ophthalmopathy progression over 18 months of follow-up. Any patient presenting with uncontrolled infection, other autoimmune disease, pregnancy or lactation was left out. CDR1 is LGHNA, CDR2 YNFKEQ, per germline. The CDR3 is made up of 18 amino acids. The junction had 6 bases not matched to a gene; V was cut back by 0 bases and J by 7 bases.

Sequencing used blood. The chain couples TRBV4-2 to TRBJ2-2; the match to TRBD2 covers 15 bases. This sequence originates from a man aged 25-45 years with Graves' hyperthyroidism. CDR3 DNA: TGTGCCAGCAGCCAAGAGGGACTAGCGGGAGGACTTGGCGGGGAGCTGTTTTTT. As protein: CASSQEGLAGGLGGELFF.